This passage covers 11 T cell receptor beta chains from one sample sequenced in a study of regulatory T cells in long-lasting Graves disease. According to the study, TCR beta libraries were built with iRepertoire HTBI primers and CDR3-region Arm-PCR. In TCRdb, the multiplex PCR reads were re-called with MiXCR into one record per CDR3 protein. Here the sample spans a few hundred thousand distinct CDR3 sequences, around an eighth being singletons. Time point in this sample: newly diagnosed GD, antithyroid drugs for less than 3 months. PBMC RNA was the source of the TCR library. This sample was shared with a second study, whose subject was T cells in Graves' hyperthyroidism and ophthalmopathy.

The sequences come from peripheral blood mononuclear cells (PBMCs), collected at new diagnosis, from a patient treated with antithyroid drugs. These TCRs come from a man aged 25-45 years with Graves disease.

This clonotype showed up just a few times. The chain is built from TRBV5-4 and TRBJ1-2, with D unclear. Germline assignment: CDR1 SGHNT and CDR2 YYREEE (reference sequence). V dropped 0 bases and J dropped 3 bases, with 15 bases sitting between them. The length of the CDR3 is 16 residues. The CDR3 DNA sequence: TGTGCCAGCAGCTTGGCCAGAATTAAGACCCACTATGGCTACACCTTC. This sequence encodes CASSLARIKTHYGYTF.

Regarding this clonotype: A much larger clone lies a single base off, so this may be a read error. The chain employs TRBV7-9 and TRBJ2-7; 11 nucleotides match TRBD2. V was pared by 4 bases and J by 3 bases, with 8 bases of the junction left unmatched. The germline V gene encodes CDR1 SEHNR and CDR2 FQNEAQ (reference sequence). There are 16 residues in the CDR3. The CDR3 protein is CASSSATSGSSYEQYF. The CDR3 nucleotides read TGTGCCAGCAGCTCAGCCACTAGCGGGAGCAGCTACGAGCAGTACTTC.

This clonotype was seen repeatedly, ten times or more. This chain connects TRBV5-1 to TRBJ2-7; D ambiguous. Germline V gene data show CDR1 as SGHRS and CDR2 as YFSETQ. The CDR3 sequence is 15 residues long. Trimming took off 3 bases at V and 2 bases at J, with 15 bases between the two ends. CDR3 sequence (DNA): TGCGCCAGCAGCTCGACCGTACAACGGACCTACGAGCAGTACTTC. Translating it yields CASSSTVQRTYEQYF.

The CDR3: CASSWTGESTDTQYF. In DNA, the CDR3 is TGTGCCAGCAGCTGGACAGGGGAAAGCACAGATACGCAGTATTTT. The chain combines TRBV7-3 with TRBJ2-3, with 9 bases fitting TRBD1. This CDR3 has 15 residues. V gave up 4 bases and J gave up 0 bases; unmatched junction bases: 2. CDR1 SGHTA and CDR2 FQGTGA come from the germline V gene.

This clonotype was counted many times. The chain carries TRBV11-2 and TRBJ2-2; 9 bases map to TRBD2. The CDR3 length is 17 residues. The V and J ends lost 0 bases and 5 bases, in that order; junction bases with no gene match: 7. CDR1 and CDR2 (germline): SGHAT, FQNNGV. The CDR3 bases are TGTGCCAGCAGCTTAGATGGCGGGAGGGCAGGAACCGGGGAGCTGTTTTTT. Translated, it gives CASSLDGGRAGTGELFF.

V and J are TRBV10-3 and TRBJ2-5; D gene uncertain. Trimming cost V 10 bases and J 5 bases, with 14 bases left between them. Per the germline V gene, CDR1 is ENHRY and CDR2 is SYGVKD. The CDR3 loop spans 12 amino acids. The CDR3 here is CASSDRPETQYF. In DNA form, the CDR3 reads TGTGCCAGCAGCGACCGTCCGGAGACCCAGTACTTC.

V usage is TRBV10-3 and J usage is TRBJ2-5; D perhaps matches TRBD2 (5 bases). CDR1 ENHRY and CDR2 SYGVKD come from the germline V gene. CDR3 size: 17 residues. Between the trimmed V and J ends, which lost 3 bases and 4 bases, there was a span of 21 bases. The CDR3 sequence: CAISDDRAGGLGETQYF. As DNA, the CDR3 is TGTGCCATCAGTGATGACCGGGCGGGTGGGCTCGGAGAGACCCAGTACTTC.

This chain links TRBV9 with TRBJ2-2; 8 positions match TRBD2. Germline V gives CDR1 SGDLS, CDR2 YYNGEE. The CDR3 consists of 16 residues. V lost 0 bases to trimming and J lost 5 bases; unmatched junction nucleotides: 6. The CDR3, as DNA: TGTGCCAGCAGCGTAGGTGGGACTAGTAGGACCGGGGAGCTGTTTTTT. Translation: CASSVGGTSRTGELFF. Full variable domain (missing parts from reference TRBV9 and TRBJ2-2): DSGVTQTPKHLITATGQRVTLRCSPRSGDLSVYWYQQSLDQGLQFLIQYYNGEERAKGNILERFSAQQFPDLHSELNLSSLELGDSALYFCASSVGGTSRTGELFFGEGSRLTVL.

The chain recombines TRBV5-6 with TRBJ2-1; D is undetermined. Trimming removed 0 bases from V and 6 bases from J, with 10 bases in between. The germline CDR1 and CDR2 sequences are SGHDT and YYEEEE. There are 14 residues in the CDR3. The CDR3 here is CASSLGGPPNEQFF. CDR3 nucleotide sequence: TGTGCCAGCAGCTTGGGAGGACCCCCCAATGAGCAGTTCTTC. Based on the CDR3 plus reference TRBV5-6 and TRBJ2-1, the full variable domain is DAGVTQSPTHLIKTRGQQVTLRCSPKSGHDTVSWYQQALGQGPQFIFQYYEEEERQRGNFPDRFSGHQFPNYSSELNVNALLLGDSALYLCASSLGGPPNEQFFGPGTRLTVL.

This clonotype was counted only a few times. The genes are TRBV6-1 and TRBJ2-7, with D possibly TRBD1 on 5 matching bases. This CDR3 contains 16 residues. Germline-derived CDR1 and CDR2 are MNHNS and SASEGT. With 6 bases removed from V and 3 bases from J, the gap between germline ends came to 21 bases. Written as DNA, the CDR3 is TGTGCCAGCAGCCCTAGATTATGGACAAACAGCTACGAGCAGTACTTC. Protein sequence: CASSPRLWTNSYEQYF.

This clonotype was counted many times. The chain joins TRBV20-1 to TRBJ1-4; a possible D gene is TRBD1 (5 bases). The germline gives CDR1 DFQATT, CDR2 SNEGSKA (reference sequence). Trimming pared 1 base from V and 0 bases from J, leaving 15 bases between. The CDR3 is 17 amino acids. Here the CDR3 reads CSARADGPRATNEKLFF. The CDR3, as DNA: TGCAGTGCTAGAGCAGACGGGCCCAGGGCAACTAATGAAAAACTGTTTTTT.